This TCR beta chain was sequenced in a study of blood T cell repertoires in COVID-19. Germline CDR1 MNHEY, CDR2 SMNVEV (reference sequence). The CDR3 runs to 14 residues. After removal of 6 bases from V and 6 bases from J, the junction contained 5 bases not matched to a gene. Profiled with immunoSEQ multiplex PCR; TCRdb holds only in-frame clones, not every one. The profile covers 200,000 to 250,000 clones, with about 88% appearing a single time and 1.9% taken by the ten largest. The sequence came from a man aged 35 to 55 with active or convalescent COVID-19. Sequencing was done on a sample of peripheral blood. This rearrangement joins TRBV27 to TRBJ2-1; 10 bases agree with TRBD1. The CDR3 reads CASSGTGVFNEQFF. The CDR3, as DNA: TGTGCCAGCAGCGGGACAGGGGTGTTCAATGAGCAGTTCTTC.